Below, 26 T cell receptor beta chains from the same sample are listed, as sequenced in a study of neurological immune-mediated disorders. Time point described: longitudinal time-point 3. TCRdb re-analysed the 5' RACE reads in MiXCR, keeping a single row per CDR3 protein. The sample lists about 45,000 distinct CDR3 sequences; about 13% were seen once. The sequenced sample was PBMCs. The receptors originated from a man aged 30 to 39 in good health.

V usage is TRBV10-3 and J usage is TRBJ2-2; D possibly corresponds to TRBD2 (6 bases). The CDR3 covers 18 residues. Germline V gives CDR1 ENHRY, CDR2 SYGVKD. Trimming removed 2 bases at V and 0 bases at J, with 16 bases between. The CDR3 coding sequence is TGTGCCATCAGTGAGATCATGGGGGGAAAATCGAACACCGGGGAGCTGTTTTTT. Its protein product is CAISEIMGGKSNTGELFF.

This clonotype has ten or more counts. The V and J genes are TRBV4-1 and TRBJ2-1; the D gene is possibly TRBD2 (6 bases). V lost 4 bases to trimming and J lost 5 bases, with 12 bases between them. This CDR3 is 14 amino acids long. From germline, CDR1 is MGHRA and CDR2 YSYEKL. In DNA, the CDR3 is TGCGCCAGCAGCCCAATAATAGCGGACAATGAGCAGTTCTTC. Its translation is CASSPIIADNEQFF.

This clonotype was detected many times. The V call is TRBV6-6, the J call TRBJ2-5; TRBD2 agrees at 8 bases. V gave up 5 bases and J gave up 5 bases; unmatched junction bases: 10. The CDR3 sequence is 15 residues long. Germline V lookup: CDR1 MNHNY, CDR2 SVGAGI (reference sequence). The CDR3 protein is CASSPPSGRFETQYF. The CDR3 DNA reads as TGTGCCAGCAGTCCCCCCAGCGGGAGATTCGAGACCCAGTACTTC.

This clonotype was seen once. This may be a read error, as it is one base from a much larger clone. This rearrangement joins TRBV2 to TRBJ2-7; D uncertain. Per the germline V gene, CDR1 is SNHLY and CDR2 is FYNNEI. V was pared by 5 bases and J by 6 bases, with 8 bases between. The CDR3 runs 11 residues. The CDR3 DNA reads TGTGCCAGCAGTATATGGGTCGAGCAGTACTTC. Its protein product is CASSIWVEQYF.

This clonotype has at least ten counts. The gene calls are TRBV28 and TRBJ2-5; TRBD2 agrees at 14 bases. The V segment lost 5 bases and the J segment 5 bases; nucleotides outside the gene matches: 7. The CDR3 has 16 residues. CDR1 MDHEN and CDR2 SYDVKM come from the germline V gene. The DNA for the CDR3 is TGTGCCAGCAGTCCGACTAGCGGGAGGGCGGTTGAGACCCAGTACTTC. Encoded protein: CASSPTSGRAVETQYF.

This clonotype was counted once. The chain has TRBV5-1 and TRBJ1-4; D is perhaps TRBD1 (6 bases). CDR1 and CDR2 (germline): SGHRS, YFSETQ. Trimming took off 4 bases at V and 0 bases at J, with 10 bases between the two ends. The CDR3 is made up of 15 amino acids. CDR3 in amino acids: CASSRTAPTNEKLFF. Written as DNA, the CDR3 is TGCGCCAGCAGCCGGACAGCTCCAACTAATGAAAAACTGTTTTTT.

The chain employs TRBV18 and TRBJ2-2; D might be TRBD1 (6 bases). Germline CDR1 is KGHSH and CDR2 is LQKENI. This CDR3 region has 15 residues. Between the trimmed V and J ends, which lost 6 bases and 3 bases, there was a span of 14 bases. CDR3 sequence reads: CASSSGTPDTGELFF. The CDR3 nucleotides are TGTGCCAGCTCCTCCGGGACACCAGACACCGGGGAGCTGTTTTTT. The variable domain in full, with the rest retrieved from reference TRBV18 and TRBJ2-2, is NAGVMQNPRHLVRRRGQEARLRCSPMKGHSHVYWYRQLPEEGLKFMVYLQKENIIDESGMPKERFSAEFPKEGPSILRIQQVVRGDSAAYFCASSSGTPDTGELFFGEGSRLTVL.

This clonotype was counted ten times or more. The chain employs TRBV2 and TRBJ1-5; D is undetermined. Germline V gives CDR1 SNHLY, CDR2 FYNNEI. The CDR3 is made up of 15 amino acids. Trimming removed 6 bases at V and 4 bases at J, with 16 bases between. The CDR3 DNA reads as TGTGCCAGCAGACCTACGGCGCAGACAAATCAGCCCCAGCATTTT. Protein product: CASRPTAQTNQPQHF. The variable domain in full, with the rest retrieved from reference TRBV2 and TRBJ1-5, is EPEVTQTPSHQVTQMGQEVILRCVPISNHLYFYWYRQILGQKVEFLVSFYNNEISEKSEIFDDQFSVERPDGSNFTLKIRSTKLEDSAMYFCASRPTAQTNQPQHFGDGTRLSIL.

This clonotype has only a few counts. The rearrangement uses TRBV7-9 and TRBJ1-3, with a possible D match to TRBD1 (5 bases). Germline loops: CDR1 SEHNR, CDR2 FQNEAQ (reference sequence). The CDR3 runs 15 residues. V lost 3 bases to trimming and J lost 4 bases, with 13 bases between them. DNA of the CDR3: TGTGCCAGCAGCTTCCTTTCGGGGACGGGAAACACCATATATTTT. Protein sequence: CASSFLSGTGNTIYF.

Many counts were recorded for this clonotype. The chain employs TRBV3-1 and TRBJ2-1; the match to TRBD1 covers 7 bases. Germline loops: CDR1 LGHDT, CDR2 YNNKEL (reference sequence). V dropped 4 bases and J dropped 1; count of bases not matched to a gene: 7. CDR3 size: 16 residues. DNA for the CDR3: TGTGCCAGCAGCCGCACAGGGGTAGAATCCTACAATGAGCAGTTCTTC. The encoded protein is CASSRTGVESYNEQFF.

This clonotype was recorded many times. The chain is built from TRBV20-1 and TRBJ2-1; weak D call: TRBD1 (6 bases). Germline V gives CDR1 DFQATT, CDR2 SNEGSKA (reference sequence). Trimming cost V 0 bases and J 8 bases, with 17 bases left between them. The CDR3 consists of 15 residues. CDR3 loop: CSARDLAGGGDEQFF. The DNA of the CDR3 is TGCAGTGCTAGAGATCTGGCGGGTGGGGGCGATGAGCAGTTCTTC.

This clonotype showed up many times. The CDR3 coding sequence is TGCAGTGCTGACCGGACGGGGTACAATCAGCCCCAGCATTTT. It is translated as CSADRTGYNQPQHF. The genes are TRBV20-1 and TRBJ1-5; D unresolved. CDR1 is DFQATT, CDR2 SNEGSKA, per germline (reference sequence). There are 14 residues in the CDR3. Between the trimmed V and J ends, which lost 5 bases and 3 bases, there was a span of 14 bases.

This clonotype was recorded at least ten times. The rearrangement uses TRBV4-1 and TRBJ1-2; D perhaps matches TRBD1 (5 bases). CDR1 is MGHRA and CDR2 is YSYEKL in the germline V gene. The CDR3 runs 14 residues. V was clipped by 1 base and J by 7 bases, with 13 bases between them. As DNA, the CDR3 is TGCGCCAGCAGCCAAGGGGGCTGGTCGGGTGGCTACACCTTC. It yields the protein CASSQGGWSGGYTF.

This clonotype has at least ten counts. The chain recombines TRBV6-6 with TRBJ2-1; TRBD2 aligns across 15 bases. Germline V gene sequence: CDR1 MNHNY, CDR2 SVGAGI (reference sequence). V lost 5 bases, J lost 5 bases, and 7 bases stayed unmatched. This CDR3 is 17 amino acids long. The CDR3, as DNA: TGTGCCAGCAGTAGAGGGACTAGCGGGAGGCCGAACAATGAGCAGTTCTTC. This gives the protein CASSRGTSGRPNNEQFF.

This clonotype was counted ten times or more. The J gene is TRBJ2-2, the V gene TRBV7-3; 11 bases are a match to TRBD2. V trimming: 1 base; J trimming: 4 bases; junction bases outside the gene matches: 5. Germline V lookup: CDR1 SGHTA, CDR2 FQGTGA. The CDR3 has 17 residues. CDR3 protein: CASSLIAGGPGTGELFF. CDR3 nucleotides: TGTGCCAGCAGCTTAATAGCGGGAGGGCCGGGCACCGGGGAGCTGTTTTTT.

This clonotype showed up many times. The rearrangement links TRBV12-3 or TRBV12-4 to TRBJ2-7; TRBD2 matches at 7 bases. This CDR3 is 14 amino acids long. V dropped 1 base and J dropped 2; count of bases not matched to a gene: 2. CDR3 region: CASSLERDAYEQYF. DNA of the CDR3: TGTGCCAGCAGTTTAGAGCGGGACGCCTACGAGCAGTACTTC.

On this clonotype itself: A read error may be the cause here, since a much bigger clone is one base away. The V and J genes are TRBV2 and TRBJ2-1; the match to TRBD2 covers 13 bases. The CDR3 runs to 16 residues. Germline V gene data show CDR1 as SNHLY and CDR2 as FYNNEI. The CDR3 DNA sequence: TGTACCAGCGTATTCGGGACTAGCGGGGCCTACAATGAGCAGTTCTTC. Translation gives CTSVFGTSGAYNEQFF.

Ten or more counts support this clonotype. This chain links TRBV5-1 with TRBJ2-5; possibly TRBD1 or TRBD2 for D (5 bases each). Germline V lookup: CDR1 SGHRS, CDR2 YFSETQ. V dropped 0 bases and J dropped 5 bases, with 14 bases sitting between them. The CDR3 totals 15 residues. The CDR3 region is CASSLGTFEGETQYF. CDR3 sequence (DNA): TGCGCCAGCAGCTTGGGGACTTTCGAGGGGGAGACCCAGTACTTC.

This clonotype has a count of ten or more. The J gene is TRBJ1-1, the V gene TRBV5-1; D is uncertain. The germline V gene has CDR1 SGHRS and CDR2 YFSETQ. Trimming pared 0 bases from V and 1 base from J, leaving 7 bases between. The CDR3 totals 14 residues. The CDR3 DNA reads TGCGCCAGCAGCTTGGGCGGCCAGAACACTGAAGCTTTCTTT. It encodes CASSLGGQNTEAFF.

This clonotype occurred many times. The chain has TRBV28 and TRBJ2-1; 10 bases are a match to TRBD2. The CDR3 contains 18 residues. The J segment lost 10 bases and the V segment lost 2 bases, leaving 17 bases of the junction unmatched. Germline V gene data show CDR1 as MDHEN and CDR2 as SYDVKM. The CDR3 is CASSLVGFGLAEKREQFF. CDR3 nucleotides: TGTGCCAGCAGTTTAGTTGGTTTCGGACTAGCGGAGAAAAGGGAGCAGTTCTTC. Looking up the rest from reference TRBV28 and TRBJ2-1 gives the full variable domain: DVKVTQSSRYLVKRTGEKVFLECVQDMDHENMFWYRQDPGLGLRLIYFSYDVKMKEKGDIPEGYSVSREKKERFSLILESASTNQTSMYLCASSLVGFGLAEKREQFFGPGTRLTVL.

This clonotype showed up many times. This rearrangement joins TRBV2 to TRBJ1-6, with 7 bases matching TRBD1. CDR3 length: 14 residues. The trim removed 4 bases at V and 8 bases at J, leaving 5 bases unmatched. Germline loops: CDR1 SNHLY, CDR2 FYNNEI. The CDR3, as DNA: TGTGCCAGCAGTGTTGGGACAGTAGATTCACCCCTCCACTTT. Protein sequence: CASSVGTVDSPLHF.

This clonotype was seen only a few times. The V call is TRBV14, the J call TRBJ2-3; D may be TRBD2 (6 bases). Germline V gene data show CDR1 as SGHDN and CDR2 as FVKESK. Trimming cost V 6 bases and J 1 base, with 20 bases left between them. The CDR3 length is 17 residues. CDR3 coding DNA: TGTGCCAGCAGTTCCTCCCCTTCTAGGGAGGGCACAGATACGCAGTATTTT. Translating gives CASSSSPSREGTDTQYF.

This clonotype was seen at least ten times. The rearrangement links TRBV20-1 to TRBJ2-3; D is unclear. The CDR3 is made up of 12 amino acids. The germline CDR1 and CDR2 sequences are DFQATT and SNEGSKA (reference sequence). The ends were cut back, 7 bases at V and 2 bases at J, with 10 bases in the middle. The CDR3 bases are TGCAGTGAAGCCAGAACCACAGATACGCAGTATTTT. It yields the protein CSEARTTDTQYF.

This clonotype was recorded many times. The chain links TRBV12-3 or TRBV12-4 to TRBJ1-5; D gene unclear. CDR3 length equals 18 residues. Trimming removed 1 base at V and 2 bases at J, with 18 bases between. CDR3 amino acids: CASSLGDLWLLGNQPQHF. DNA of the CDR3: TGTGCCAGCAGTTTAGGAGATCTTTGGCTCCTTGGCAATCAGCCCCAGCATTTT.

This clonotype came up many times. The CDR3 nucleotides are TGTGCCAGCAGCTTAGCGGGACTAGGCATGGAGACCCAGTACTTC. It codes for CASSLAGLGMETQYF. This rearrangement joins TRBV7-2 to TRBJ2-5; 8 bases agree with TRBD2. CDR1 and CDR2 (germline): SGHTA, FQGNSA. CDR3 size: 15 residues. With 0 bases clipped from V and 5 bases from J, the junction kept 5 bases outside the gene matches.

The chain uses TRBV7-3 and TRBJ2-1; 12 bases match TRBD2. The junction had 4 bases not matched to a gene; V was cut back by 4 bases and J by 6 bases. Germline V lookup: CDR1 SGHTA, CDR2 FQGTGA. This CDR3 is 15 amino acids long. For the CDR3, the DNA is TGTGCCAGCAGCTCGCTAGCGGGAGGGCCCAATGAGCAGTTCTTC. Protein sequence: CASSSLAGGPNEQFF. Full variable domain (outside the CDR3, taken from reference TRBV7-3 and TRBJ2-1): GAGVSQTPSNKVTEKGKYVELRCDPISGHTALYWYRQSLGQGPEFLIYFQGTGAADDSGLPNDRFFAVRPEGSVSTLKIQRTERGDSAVYLCASSSLAGGPNEQFFGPGTRLTVL.